This TCR beta chain was documented in a study of T-cell reconstitution after alpha-beta-depleted transplantation in children. This CDR3 is 19 amino acids long. Trimming at V came to 0 bases and at J to 2 bases, leaving 13 bases not matched to a gene. The germline CDR1 and CDR2 sequences are SGHAT and FQDESV (reference sequence). It was with unique molecular identifiers that the TCRbeta library was prepared. TCRdb re-called the PCR reads through MiXCR, storing one row per CDR3 protein. The table records 250,000 to 350,000 distinct CDR3 sequences, approximately 20% of them present only once. This receptor was identified in a male patient younger than 18 who had a stem cell transplant for acute lymphoblastic leukemia, so the T cells may come from the graft donor. Sequencing was performed on PBMCs, mostly from graft donor cells, taken 180 days after TCRalphabeta/CD19-depleted stem cell transplant. J is TRBJ2-5 and V is TRBV11-1; 9 bases line up with TRBD2. The CDR3 DNA is TGTGCCAGCAGCTTAGCAGGTCTACTAGCGGGTCAAATTCAAGAGACCCAGTACTTC. Its protein is CASSLAGLLAGQIQETQYF.